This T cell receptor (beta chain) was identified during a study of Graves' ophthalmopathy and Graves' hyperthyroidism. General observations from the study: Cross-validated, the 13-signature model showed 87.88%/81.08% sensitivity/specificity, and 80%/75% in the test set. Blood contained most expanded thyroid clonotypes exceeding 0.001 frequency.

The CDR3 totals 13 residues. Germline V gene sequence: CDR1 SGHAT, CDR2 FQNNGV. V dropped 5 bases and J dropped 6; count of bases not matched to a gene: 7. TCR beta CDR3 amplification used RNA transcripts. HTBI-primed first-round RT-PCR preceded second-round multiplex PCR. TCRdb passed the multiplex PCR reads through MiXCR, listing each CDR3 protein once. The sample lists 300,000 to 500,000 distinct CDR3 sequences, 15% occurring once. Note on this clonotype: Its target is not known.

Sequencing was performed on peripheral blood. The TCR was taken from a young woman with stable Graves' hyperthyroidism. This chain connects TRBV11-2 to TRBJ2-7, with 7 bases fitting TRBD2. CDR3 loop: CASSRRGGTEQYF. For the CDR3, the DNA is TGTGCCAGCAGCCGACGGGGAGGGACCGAGCAGTACTTC.